These 18 T cell receptor beta chains originate from one sample sequenced in a study of post-analysis software for immune sequencing data. Broader study findings: Patients carried four or five TRBV segments more frequently than controls did, and TRBV5-6, TRBV5-1 and TRBV20-1 were among them.

Presence of unique molecular identifiers characterized the TCR beta cDNA libraries. TCRdb processed the PCR reads anew with MiXCR; each CDR3 protein has one entry. Here the sample spans roughly 540,000 distinct CDR3 sequences, around 34% being singletons. Antigens for these TCRs are unknown. The sample was blood. Receptor source: a girl aged 2-17 years with multiple sclerosis.

V is TRBV5-6 and J is TRBJ2-7, with TRBD2 matching over 10 bases. The end of the DNA is better explained by TRBJ2-5, so the J call may be wrong. The CDR3 sequence is 15 residues long. CDR1 is SGHDT and CDR2 is YYEEEE in the germline V gene. CDR3 region: CASSPGLAVVETQYF. The CDR3 DNA reads as TGTGCCAGCAGCCCCGGACTAGCGGTTGTGGAGACCCAGTACTTC.

This clonotype was seen a handful of times. The rearrangement links TRBV7-9 to TRBJ1-2; possibly TRBD1 for D (5 bases). CDR1 is SEHNR and CDR2 is FQNEAQ in the germline V gene (reference sequence). V was cut by 4 bases and J by 2 bases, with 11 bases left in between. The CDR3 is 14 amino acids. CDR3 protein: CASSSQTVNYGYTF. CDR3 sequence (DNA): TGTGCCAGCAGCTCCCAGACAGTAAACTATGGCTACACCTTC.

This clonotype has a handful of counts. The chain is built from TRBV10-3 and TRBJ2-3; tentatively, D is TRBD2 (6 bases). CDR3 size: 13 residues. CDR1 is ENHRY, CDR2 SYGVKD, per germline. Trimming took 4 bases from V and 5 from J, leaving 10 bases between them. The CDR3: CAISVQEGDTQYF. The CDR3 DNA reads TGTGCCATCAGTGTCCAGGAGGGAGATACGCAGTATTTT.

J is TRBJ1-2 and V is TRBV29-1; D possibly corresponds to TRBD1 (6 bases). The CDR3 has 14 amino acids. Per germline, CDR1 SQVTM and CDR2 ANQGSEA. Trimming left V 1 base short and J 3 bases short, with 12 bases between. In DNA form, the CDR3 reads TGCAGCGTTGAAGGCGGACAGAGCCACTATGGCTACACCTTC. Protein product: CSVEGGQSHYGYTF.

The chain recombines TRBV2 with TRBJ2-3; D is unclear. CDR3 length: 15 residues. The V gene's germline CDR1 is SNHLY and CDR2 FYNNEI. Trimming left V 6 bases short and J 4 bases short, with 17 bases between. In DNA form, the CDR3 reads TGTGCCAGCAGCCCAACGTCGATTAGCTCAGATACGCAGTATTTT. Protein product: CASSPTSISSDTQYF.

V is TRBV11-2 and J is TRBJ2-7; tentatively, D is TRBD2 (6 bases). The CDR3 consists of 14 residues. V was cut by 3 bases and J by 6 bases, with 15 bases left in between. The germline gives CDR1 SGHAT, CDR2 FQNNGV. CDR3 coding DNA: TGTGCCAGCAGCTTCGGGGGAGTGGCATGCGAGCAGTACTTC. Amino acids: CASSFGGVACEQYF.

This chain uses TRBV15 with TRBJ1-1, with unresolved D. Trimming shortened V by 0 bases and J by 4 bases, and 9 bases separated the two germline ends. The CDR3 contains 14 residues. CDR1 and CDR2 from the germline V gene are LNHNV and YYDKDF (reference sequence). For the CDR3, the DNA is TGTGCCACCAGCAGAGATCTAGGGCGCACTGAAGCTTTCTTT. Protein product: CATSRDLGRTEAFF.

The chain employs TRBV5-1 and TRBJ1-2, with 7 bases fitting TRBD1. CDR3 length equals 13 residues. V gave up 4 bases and J gave up 7 bases; unmatched junction bases: 7. Germline V CDR1 and CDR2: SGHRS, YFSETQ. The CDR3 here is CASSKTGTGGYTF. The CDR3 region has the DNA TGCGCCAGCAGCAAGACAGGGACCGGTGGCTACACCTTC. The whole variable domain, remainder taken from reference TRBV5-1 and TRBJ1-2, is KAGVTQTPRYLIKTRGQQVTLSCSPISGHRSVSWYQQTPGQGLQFLFEYFSETQRNKGNFPGRFSGRQFSNSRSEMNVSTLELGDSALYLCASSKTGTGGYTFGSGTRLTVV.

The genes are TRBV5-1 and TRBJ2-3, with 14 bases lining up with TRBD2. With V trimmed by 4 bases and J by 10 bases, 11 bases remained unmatched. The CDR3 length is 16 residues. Germline V gene lookup returns CDR1 SGHRS and CDR2 YFSETQ. The CDR3 reads CASSPTGGTSGGPQYF. CDR3 nucleotide sequence: TGCGCCAGCAGCCCAACGGGGGGGACTAGCGGGGGCCCGCAGTATTTT.

This clonotype has only a few counts. This chain links TRBV6-2 or TRBV6-3 with TRBJ2-7, with 7 bases that match TRBD2. V shed 10 bases, J shed 1 base, and the junction held 10 bases outside the gene matches. Germline-derived CDR1 and CDR2 are MNHEY and SVGEGT. The CDR3 runs to 14 residues. The CDR3 here is CATLYRGVSYEQYF. The CDR3 DNA follows: TGTGCCACCCTCTACCGGGGGGTTTCCTACGAGCAGTACTTC.

J is TRBJ2-1 and V is TRBV6-2 or TRBV6-3; maybe TRBD2 (5 bases). V lost 7 bases, J lost 8 bases, and 9 bases lay in between. The V gene's germline CDR1 is MNHEY and CDR2 SVGEGT. This CDR3 contains 11 residues. CDR3 bases: TGTGCCAGCAACCCCGGGGATGAGCAGTTCTTC. Translation: CASNPGDEQFF.

Only a few counts were recorded for this clonotype. The chain couples TRBV15 to TRBJ2-1, with 9 nucleotides matching TRBD2. The CDR3 covers 18 residues. The junction had 9 bases not matched to a gene; V was cut back by 3 bases and J by 0 bases. Per germline, CDR1 LNHNV and CDR2 YYDKDF (reference sequence). CDR3 sequence: CATSSPNLAGSSYNEQFF. The CDR3 DNA follows: TGTGCCACCAGCAGCCCAAACCTAGCGGGGAGCTCCTACAATGAGCAGTTCTTC.

J is TRBJ1-2 and V is TRBV6-5; a possible D gene is TRBD1 (6 bases). Germline V gene lookup returns CDR1 MNHEY and CDR2 SVGAGI. V was trimmed by 3 bases and J by 2 bases, leaving 13 bases between them. The CDR3 is made up of 15 amino acids. CDR3 in DNA: TGTGCCAGCAGTTATCGGGAAGGGGGGAACTATGGCTACACCTTC. This gives the protein CASSYREGGNYGYTF.

The chain recombines TRBV6-6 with TRBJ1-5; no definite D call. Germline V CDR1 and CDR2: MNHNY, SVGAGI (reference sequence). The germline V and J ends were trimmed by 2 bases and 2 bases, with 10 bases remaining between them. The CDR3 totals 15 residues. The chain's CDR3 is CASSYKGSGNQPQHF. The CDR3 DNA follows: TGTGCCAGCAGTTACAAGGGTAGTGGCAATCAGCCCCAGCATTTT.

This clonotype was counted only a few times. The chain's CDR3 is CATTPSRGGEAFF. DNA for the CDR3: TGTGCCACCACCCCATCACGGGGGGGAGAAGCTTTCTTT. The J gene is TRBJ1-1, the V gene TRBV24-1; D perhaps matches TRBD1 (5 bases). Trimming shortened V by 8 bases and J by 8 bases, and 17 bases separated the two germline ends. The germline gives CDR1 KGHDR, CDR2 SFDVKD. The CDR3 length is 13 residues.

J is TRBJ2-6 and V is TRBV7-6, with D unclear. The CDR3 totals 16 residues. Germline CDR1 SGHVS, CDR2 FNYEAQ. Trimming cost V 5 bases and J 4 bases, with 15 bases left between them. The CDR3 protein is CASSHALRRGANVLTF. The DNA for the CDR3 is TGTGCCAGCAGCCATGCTCTCCGGAGAGGGGCCAACGTCCTGACTTTC.

This CDR3 is CASSLISGSGNTEAFF. As DNA, the CDR3 is TGTGCCAGCAGCTTAATTTCAGGGAGCGGAAACACTGAAGCTTTCTTT. The chain combines TRBV11-2 with TRBJ1-1, with a weak D call TRBD1 (5 bases). The CDR3 is 16 residues long. V was cut by 2 bases and J by 2 bases, with 15 bases left in between. CDR1 SGHAT and CDR2 FQNNGV come from the germline V gene.

This sequence joins TRBV20-1 and TRBJ2-5, with TRBD1 matching over 9 bases. J gave up 4 bases and V 6 bases, and 3 bases lay outside the gene matches. CDR1 and CDR2 (germline): DFQATT, SNEGSKA (reference sequence). This CDR3 has 12 amino acids. The CDR3, as DNA: TGCAGTGCAAACAGGGGGCGAGAGACCCAGTACTTC. Translating gives CSANRGRETQYF.